The present T cell receptor (beta chain) was sequenced within a study of blood T cell repertoires in COVID-19. For the study at large: Material from acute and convalescent COVID-19 was sourced from the United States, Italy and Spain.

In germline, CDR1 is MGHDK, CDR2 SYGVNS. J was trimmed by 7 bases and V by 6 bases; bases with no gene match: 10. The CDR3 runs to 16 residues. Source study methods: Estimation of nucleated cell counts relied on the amplification of reference gene primers. Libraries were prepared by immunoSEQ multiplex PCR; TCRdb keeps only in-frame clonotypes and omits some of them. V and J calls and clone size are copied from that table; D and trimming were computed from the DNA. Of about 200,000 clones in the sample, around 84% are singletons; the top ten hold 3% to 3.5%. The chain has TRBV25-1 and TRBJ1-6; TRBD1 agrees at 9 bases. Input material: peripheral blood. The receptor's source is a man between 60 and 75 years old with acute or convalescent COVID-19. CDR3 DNA: TGTGCCAGCAGCTCCCACTCCGGGACAGGGAATTCACCCCTCCACTTT. This sequence encodes CASSSHSGTGNSPLHF.